What follows are 14 T cell receptor beta chains derived from one specimen sequenced in a study of molecular identifiers for immune sequencing clone quantification. Using its own MiXCR run on the PCR reads, TCRdb lists one record per CDR3 protein. The sample holds about 630,000 distinct CDR3 sequences, 25% seen once. The specimen sequenced was naive CD8+ T cells from blood, with Jurkat cell RNA spiked in. Subset defined: FACS-sorted CD8+CD4-CCR7+CD45RA+ naive T cells. These receptors were collected from a human donor in good health. Some libraries in this study had Jurkat cell RNA spiked in.

This clonotype occurred many times. The V call is TRBV6-6, the J call TRBJ1-2, with 7 bases lining up with TRBD1. Germline V gene sequence: CDR1 MNHNY, CDR2 SVGAGI (reference sequence). There are 16 residues in the CDR3. V was pared by 6 bases and J by 0 bases, with 10 bases of the junction left unmatched. CDR3 nucleotides: TGTGCCAGCAGCCCTCCTGACAGGGAACCTAACTATGGCTACACCTTC. Its protein is CASSPPDREPNYGYTF.

As concerns this clonotype: This could be a read error, since a much larger clone is one nucleotide away. The V and J genes are TRBV7-6 and TRBJ2-3; possibly TRBD2 for D (6 bases). The CDR3 is 15 amino acids. CDR1 is SGHVS, CDR2 FNYEAQ, per germline. Deletions cut 5 bases from V and 0 bases from J, with 12 bases between. The CDR3 loop reads CASSHGGYSTDTQYF. CDR3 nucleotide sequence: TGTGCCAGCAGCCACGGGGGATACAGCACAGATACGCAGTATTTT.

This clonotype occurred a few times. The chain joins TRBV20-1 to TRBJ1-2; D gene uncertain. Germline CDR1 reads DFQATT; CDR2 reads SNEGSKA (reference sequence). The ends were cut back, 5 bases at V and 1 base at J, with 14 bases in the middle. The CDR3 spans 14 residues. CDR3 nucleotides: TGCAGTGCTCCCCCCTTTACTAGTAACTATGGCTACACCTTC. Its translation is CSAPPFTSNYGYTF.

With respect to this clonotype: This may be a read error, as it is one base from a much larger clone. The chain is built from TRBV7-8 and TRBJ2-5; D gene unclear. The germline CDR1 and CDR2 sequences are SGHVS and FQNEAQ. The CDR3 extends over 15 amino acids. As DNA, the CDR3 is TGTGCCAGCAGCTTAGACCCTATGGTCCAAGAGACCCAGTGCTTC. This encodes CASSLDPMVQETQCF.

With respect to this clonotype: Given a much more abundant clone one base away, this may be a read error. This chain joins TRBV7-2 and TRBJ2-7; TRBD1 aligns across 7 bases. In germline, CDR1 is SGHTA, CDR2 FQGNSA. CDR3 length: 16 residues. V was clipped by 5 bases and J by 2 bases; unmatched bases: 12. The CDR3 loop is CASSTRDRLPTYEQYF. The DNA for the CDR3 is TGTGCCAGCAGCACCCGGGACAGACTTCCTACCTACGAGCAGTACTTC.

This clonotype was seen at least ten times. The V and J genes are TRBV20-1 and TRBJ1-5, with 7 bases matching TRBD1. Germline CDR1 and CDR2: DFQATT and SNEGSKA (reference sequence). The trim removed 6 bases at V and 0 bases at J, leaving 14 bases unmatched. The CDR3 is 17 amino acids. The CDR3 loop is CSAPNPWTGYSNQPQHF. The CDR3 DNA follows: TGCAGTGCCCCCAATCCCTGGACAGGTTATAGCAATCAGCCCCAGCATTTT.

This clonotype was recorded a few times. The chain has TRBV12-3 or TRBV12-4 and TRBJ2-1, with 9 bases matching TRBD1. Trimming took 5 bases from V and 3 from J; bases not matched to a gene: 5. CDR3 length: 15 residues. CDR3 residues: CASSLPDRGYNEQFF. The CDR3 DNA sequence: TGTGCCAGCAGTCTCCCGGACAGGGGCTACAATGAGCAGTTCTTC.

The CDR3 loop reads CASSQEVVGTEAFF. CDR3 bases: TGTGCCAGCAGCCAAGAGGTTGTTGGCACTGAAGCTTTCTTT. This chain links TRBV14 with TRBJ1-1; D gene uncertain. The V end lost 0 bases, the J end lost 4 bases, and 9 bases lay between the germline ends. Germline V gives CDR1 SGHDN, CDR2 FVKESK. The CDR3 is made up of 14 amino acids.

The V call is TRBV29-1, the J call TRBJ2-7; 8 bases are a match to TRBD2. The CDR3 spans 13 residues. Looked up from germline, CDR1 is SQVTM and CDR2 is ANQGSEA. The V and J ends lost 6 bases and 0 bases, in that order; junction bases with no gene match: 4. The DNA of the CDR3 is TGCAGCGTCTTTAGCGGGGACTCCTACGAGCAGTACTTC. This translates into CSVFSGDSYEQYF.

This clonotype turned up a few times. The genes are TRBV10-3 and TRBJ2-1; TRBD1 is a possible D gene (5 bases). Trimming stripped 6 bases from V and 4 bases from J, with 7 bases between. CDR3 length equals 12 residues. Germline CDR1 ENHRY, CDR2 SYGVKD. CDR3 DNA: TGTGCCATCAGGGACACATACAATGAGCAGTTCTTC. Its translation is CAIRDTYNEQFF.

V usage is TRBV9 and J usage is TRBJ2-7, with TRBD2 matching 7 bases. The germline V gene encodes CDR1 SGDLS and CDR2 YYNGEE. With V trimmed by 3 bases and J by 5 bases, 11 bases remained unmatched. The CDR3 extends over 15 amino acids. CDR3: CASSETGTAGDEQYF. Here the CDR3 DNA reads TGTGCCAGCAGCGAGACCGGGACCGCGGGGGACGAGCAGTACTTC.

J is TRBJ2-1 and V is TRBV20-1; no clear D gene. V shed 5 bases and J shed 0 bases, with 11 bases lying between them. CDR3 length: 14 amino acids. CDR1 and CDR2 (germline): DFQATT, SNEGSKA (reference sequence). CDR3 in DNA: TGCAGTGCTCAACTAACGGCCTCCTACAATGAGCAGTTCTTC. It codes for CSAQLTASYNEQFF.

This clonotype showed up many times. This chain joins TRBV9 and TRBJ1-1; 7 bases line up with TRBD1. Losses at the gene ends were 4 bases for V and 7 bases for J; bases not matched to a gene: 7. This CDR3 region has 13 residues. The germline V gene has CDR1 SGDLS and CDR2 YYNGEE. The CDR3 region is CASSTTYRGEAFF. CDR3 DNA sequence: TGTGCCAGCAGCACAACTTACAGGGGTGAAGCTTTCTTT.

In regard to this clonotype: At one of its ends the junction is not consistent with the germline gene, which may arise from a read error. The CDR3 region is CATSDFSLDEQFF. In DNA, the CDR3 is TGTGCCACCAGTGATTTTAGCTTAGATGAACAGTTCTTC. The chain recombines TRBV24-1 with TRBJ2-1; D not certain. Germline-derived CDR1 and CDR2 are KGHDR and SFDVKD. CDR3 length: 13 residues.